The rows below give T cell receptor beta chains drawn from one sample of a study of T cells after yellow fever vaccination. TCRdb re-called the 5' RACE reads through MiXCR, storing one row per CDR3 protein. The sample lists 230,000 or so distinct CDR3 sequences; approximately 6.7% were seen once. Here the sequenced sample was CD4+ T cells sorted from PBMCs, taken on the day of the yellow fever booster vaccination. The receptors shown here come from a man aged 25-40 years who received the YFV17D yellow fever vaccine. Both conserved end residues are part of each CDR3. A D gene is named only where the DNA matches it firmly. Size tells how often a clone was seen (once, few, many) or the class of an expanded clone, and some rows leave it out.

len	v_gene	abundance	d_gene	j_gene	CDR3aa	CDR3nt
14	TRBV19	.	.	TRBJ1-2	CASSIFGPNYGYTF	TGTGCCAGTAGTATCTTCGGGCCTAACTATGGCTACACCTTC
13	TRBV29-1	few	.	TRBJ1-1	CSGMTGHQGEAFF	TGCAGCGGCATGACGGGACATCAGGGAGAAGCTTTCTTT
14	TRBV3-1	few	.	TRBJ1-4	CASSQGGTREKLFF	TGTGCCAGCAGCCAAGGAGGGACAAGGGAAAAACTGTTTTTT
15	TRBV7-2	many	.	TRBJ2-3	CASSFITRGADTQYF	TGTGCCAGCAGCTTTATAACTAGGGGCGCAGATACGCAGTATTTT
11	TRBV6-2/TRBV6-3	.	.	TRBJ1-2	CALREGYGYTF	TGTGCGCTGAGGGAAGGCTATGGCTACACCTTC
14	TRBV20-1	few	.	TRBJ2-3	CSASRRSSTDTQYF	TGCAGTGCTAGTCGACGGTCTAGCACAGATACGCAGTATTTT
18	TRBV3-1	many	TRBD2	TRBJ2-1	CASSPRASGRAVYNEQFF	TGTGCCAGCAGCCCCCGGGCCAGCGGGAGGGCCGTTTACAATGAGCAGTTCTTC
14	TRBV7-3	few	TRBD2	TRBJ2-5	CASSKAGIQETQYF	TGTGCCAGCAGCAAAGCGGGGATACAAGAGACCCAGTACTTC
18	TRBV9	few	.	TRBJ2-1	CASSVNERGGPSHNEQFF	TGTGCCAGCAGCGTAAACGAGAGAGGCGGGCCTAGCCACAATGAGCAGTTCTTC
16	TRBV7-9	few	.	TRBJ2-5	CASSYTVAETGETQYF	TGTGCCAGCAGCTACACAGTGGCGGAAACAGGGGAGACCCAGTACTTC
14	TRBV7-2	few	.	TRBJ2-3	CASSFSPNTDTQYF	TGTGCCAGCAGCTTTAGCCCTAACACAGATACGCAGTATTTT
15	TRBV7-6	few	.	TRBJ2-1	CASSPGLGPYNEQFF	TGTGCCAGCAGCCCAGGGTTAGGCCCTTACAATGAGCAGTTCTTC
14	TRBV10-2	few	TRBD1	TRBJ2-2	CASTWTGNTGELFF	TGCGCCAGCACCTGGACAGGGAACACCGGGGAGCTGTTTTTT
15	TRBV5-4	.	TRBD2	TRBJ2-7	CASSSGLDRIGEQYF	TGTGCCAGCAGCAGCGGACTAGACCGGATCGGCGAGCAGTACTTC
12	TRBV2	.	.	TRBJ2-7	CASSGPRGQQYF	TGTGCCAGCAGTGGCCCACGGGGGCAGCAGTACTTC
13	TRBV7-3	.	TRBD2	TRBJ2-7	CASSLEREGEQYF	TGTGCCAGCAGCTTAGAAAGGGAGGGCGAGCAGTACTTC
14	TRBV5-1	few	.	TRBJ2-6	CASSLPASGNVLTF	TGCGCCAGCTCTCTACCGGCGTCTGGCAACGTCCTGACTTTC
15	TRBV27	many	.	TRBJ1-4	CASSSYRESLRKLFF	TGTGCCAGCAGTTCGTACAGGGAAAGCCTCCGAAAACTGTTTTTT
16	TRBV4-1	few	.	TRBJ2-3	CASSLGPVEGTDTQYF	TGCGCCAGCAGCCTCGGACCGGTCGAGGGAACAGATACGCAGTATTTT
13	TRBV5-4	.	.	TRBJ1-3	CASSPRSGNTIYF	TGTGCCAGCAGCCCCCGATCCGGAAACACCATATATTTT